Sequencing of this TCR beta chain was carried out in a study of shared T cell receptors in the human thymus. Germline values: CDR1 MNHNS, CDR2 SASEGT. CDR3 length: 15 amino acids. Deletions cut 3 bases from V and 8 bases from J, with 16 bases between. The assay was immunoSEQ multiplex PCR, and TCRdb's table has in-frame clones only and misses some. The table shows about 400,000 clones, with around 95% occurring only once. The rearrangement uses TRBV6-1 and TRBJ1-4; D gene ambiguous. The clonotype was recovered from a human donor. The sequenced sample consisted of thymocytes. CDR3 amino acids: CASSEAELRKEKLFF. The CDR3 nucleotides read TGTGCCAGCAGTGAGGCCGAGCTTAGGAAGGAAAAACTGTTTTTT.